This section outlines one T cell receptor beta chain sequence together with its context. This record belongs to a study of blood T cells in healthy people across ages. The use of a sample-barcoded 5' primer and a J-beta primer mix characterized a second PCR of roughly 7 to 11 cycles. TCRdb re-called the 5' RACE reads through MiXCR, storing one row per CDR3 protein. The repertoire has 450,000 to 700,000 distinct CDR3 sequences, about 26% of them found once; the top ten carry approximately 18%. This CDR3 is 15 amino acids long. V lost 4 bases, J lost 8 bases, and 7 bases stayed unmatched. Germline V gives CDR1 LGHDT, CDR2 YNNKEL (reference sequence).

This clonotype was sampled from a woman between 70 and 85 years old in good health. V usage is TRBV3-1 and J usage is TRBJ1-4; 10 nucleotides align to TRBD1. The sample was blood. DNA of the CDR3: TGTGCCAGCAGCCGACAGGGGGCGCCTCGGGAAAAACTGTTTTTT. Translated: CASSRQGAPREKLFF.